Listed below are T cell receptor beta chains from one sample, sequenced in a study of blood T cells in healthy people across ages. One entry per CDR3 protein results from TCRdb running MiXCR on the 5' RACE reads. The data contain 500,000 to 600,000 distinct CDR3 sequences, about 26% of them singletons. The sequenced sample was blood. The receptor source for this set is an older woman in good health. Each CDR3 is given with its conserved first and last residue. A D gene is named only where the DNA matches it firmly. A clone size is listed for some rows: how often the clone was seen (once, few, many), or a class if it is expanded.

size	J	D	V	CDR3	DNA
.	TRBJ1-4	.	TRBV20-1	CSARATNDEKPFF	TGCAGTGCTAGGGCGACAAATGATGAAAAACCGTTTTTT
few	TRBJ2-7	TRBD2	TRBV3-1	CASSQGLAGYEQYF	TGTGCCAGCAGCCAAGGGCTAGCGGGATATGAGCAGTACTTC
.	TRBJ2-3	TRBD2	TRBV7-2	CASNSLAGGDTQYF	TGTGCCAGCAACTCACTAGCGGGGGGGGATACGCAGTATTTT
.	TRBJ1-1	.	TRBV7-3	CASSLSDNTEAFF	TGTGCCAGCAGCTTATCGGACAACACTGAAGCTTTCTTT
.	TRBJ1-2	TRBD1	TRBV4-2	CASSQLDRGSNGYTF	TGTGCCAGCAGCCAACTGGACAGGGGATCAAATGGCTACACCTTC
few	TRBJ2-2	TRBD2	TRBV7-2	CASNPLRGDTGELFF	TGTGCCAGCAACCCCCTGCGGGGGGACACCGGGGAGCTGTTTTTT
.	TRBJ2-1	TRBD1	TRBV27	CASSGRTGVANEQFF	TGTGCCAGCAGTGGTAGGACAGGGGTTGCCAATGAGCAGTTCTTC
.	TRBJ2-5	TRBD1	TRBV5-5	CASSPSGQQETQYF	TGTGCCAGCAGCCCTTCGGGACAGCAAGAGACCCAGTACTTC
.	TRBJ2-7	.	TRBV5-1	CASSPSTAYEQYF	TGCGCCAGCAGCCCCTCGACAGCCTACGAGCAGTACTTC
.	TRBJ1-4	.	TRBV9	CASSRGPHGPEKLFF	TGTGCCAGCAGCCGGGGACCTCACGGGCCGGAAAAACTGTTTTTT
.	TRBJ2-1	.	TRBV6-5	CASSYSSRGGSNEQFF	TGTGCCAGCAGTTACTCGAGTAGAGGCGGGTCCAATGAGCAGTTCTTC
once	TRBJ2-5	.	TRBV20-1	CSARASAWYQETQYF	TGCAGTGCTAGAGCTAGCGCCTGGTACCAAGAGACCCAGTACTTC
few	TRBJ1-5	TRBD1	TRBV9	CASSPGQRGNQPQHF	TGTGCCAGCAGCCCGGGACAGAGGGGCAATCAGCCCCAGCATTTT
.	TRBJ2-2	.	TRBV3-1	CACKQSVFYTGELFF	TGTGCCTGCAAGCAATCGGTTTTTTACACCGGGGAGCTGTTTTTT
.	TRBJ1-6	TRBD1	TRBV5-1	CASSYGTGGNSPLHF	TGCGCCAGCAGCTACGGGACAGGGGGTAATTCACCCCTCCACTTT
.	TRBJ1-1	.	TRBV23-1	CASSPPSYLNTEAFF	TGCGCCAGCAGTCCGCCGTCCTATTTGAACACTGAAGCTTTCTTT
.	TRBJ2-1	.	TRBV4-3	CASSHRIGQSSYNEQFF	TGCGCCAGCAGCCACCGAATTGGGCAGAGCTCCTACAATGAGCAGTTCTTC
.	TRBJ2-5	.	TRBV7-2	CASSPQGSGTQYF	TGTGCCAGCAGTCCTCAGGGGTCAGGGACCCAGTACTTC
.	TRBJ1-1	TRBD1	TRBV7-9	CASSKLQGAGEAFF	TGTGCCAGCAGCAAGCTACAGGGGGCGGGTGAAGCTTTCTTT
.	TRBJ2-3	TRBD1	TRBV4-3	CASSQDIGQGSDTQYF	TGCGCCAGCAGCCAAGATATCGGACAGGGATCCGATACGCAGTATTTT
few	TRBJ1-1	.	TRBV6-5	CASSYREDTEAFF	TGTGCCAGCAGTTACCGCGAGGACACTGAAGCTTTCTTT
.	TRBJ1-2	.	TRBV18	CASSITAGVDYGYTF	TGTGCCAGCTCAATCACGGCAGGGGTTGACTATGGCTACACCTTC
.	TRBJ2-2	TRBD1	TRBV10-3	CAISAKGADDTGELFF	TGTGCCATCAGTGCAAAGGGGGCTGACGACACCGGGGAGCTGTTTTTT
few	TRBJ2-1	.	TRBV3-1	CASSQVSGFGNEQFF	TGTGCCAGCAGCCAAGTAAGCGGGTTTGGCAATGAGCAGTTCTTC
few	TRBJ1-2	TRBD1	TRBV27	CASSPERTGYGYTF	TGTGCCAGCAGTCCCGAACGGACAGGCTATGGCTACACCTTC
few	TRBJ2-2	.	TRBV7-9	CASSLALLNTGELFF	TGTGCCAGCAGCTTAGCTCTGTTGAACACCGGGGAGCTGTTTTTT
.	TRBJ1-2	TRBD1	TRBV5-1	CASNDPGGYRNGYTF	TGCGCCAGCAACGACCCAGGGGGTTACAGGAATGGCTACACCTTC
few	TRBJ2-7	TRBD2	TRBV5-1	CASSLTSPSGGTSYEQYF	TGCGCCAGCAGCCTCACCTCCCCTAGCGGGGGCACCTCCTACGAGCAGTACTTC
few	TRBJ2-1	TRBD2	TRBV7-3	CASSPLIAGGLNEQFF	TGTGCCAGCAGCCCTTTGATAGCGGGGGGGCTCAATGAGCAGTTCTTC
.	TRBJ2-2	TRBD2	TRBV29-1	CSKTSDTGELFF	TGCAGCAAGACTAGCGACACCGGGGAGCTGTTTTTT
.	TRBJ2-3	TRBD2	TRBV6-5	CASEAGDHTDTQYF	TGTGCCAGCGAAGCGGGAGATCACACAGATACGCAGTATTTT
few	TRBJ2-3	.	TRBV7-2	CASGRFEADTQYF	TGTGCCAGCGGCCGGTTCGAGGCAGATACGCAGTATTTT
few	TRBJ2-5	.	TRBV9	CASSVEVSGETQYF	TGTGCCAGCAGCGTAGAGGTCAGTGGGGAGACCCAGTACTTC
.	TRBJ2-3	TRBD2	TRBV12-3/TRBV12-4	CASSPLAGGNPGAQYF	TGTGCCAGCAGTCCCCTGGCGGGGGGGAACCCAGGGGCGCAGTATTTT
few	TRBJ1-2	TRBD1	TRBV15	CATSVIGTGHGYTF	TGTGCCACGTCAGTTATAGGGACAGGGCATGGCTACACCTTC
few	TRBJ2-7	.	TRBV7-8	CASSLELDSTYEQYF	TGTGCCAGCAGCTTAGAGTTGGACAGCACCTACGAGCAGTACTTC
few	TRBJ2-5	TRBD1	TRBV5-1	CASSHGTGQETQYF	TGCGCCAGCAGCCACGGGACAGGGCAAGAGACCCAGTACTTC
few	TRBJ2-7	TRBD1	TRBV4-2	CASSQDRQGYEQYF	TGTGCCAGCAGCCAAGATCGACAGGGCTACGAGCAGTACTTC
.	TRBJ2-1	.	TRBV30	CAWSGVSYNERFF	TGTGCCTGGTCGGGAGTATCCTACAATGAGCGGTTCTTC
few	TRBJ2-3	TRBD1	TRBV5-1	CASSFETGTDTQYF	TGCGCCAGCAGCTTTGAGACAGGGACCGATACGCAGTATTTT
.	TRBJ2-6	TRBD1	TRBV3-1	CASSQGQGFKSANVLTF	TGTGCCAGCAGCCAAGGACAGGGTTTTAAGAGTGCCAACGTCCTGACTTTC
.	TRBJ2-5	.	TRBV20-1	CSARVGVLQETQYF	TGCAGTGCTAGAGTTGGAGTCTTGCAAGAGACCCAGTACTTC
few	TRBJ2-1	.	TRBV6-2/TRBV6-3	CASSGLYNEQFF	TGTGCCAGCAGTGGGCTCTACAATGAGCAGTTCTTC
.	TRBJ2-7	.	TRBV6-6	CASRQAKASDEQYF	TGTGCCAGCAGGCAGGCGAAGGCCTCGGACGAGCAGTACTTC
few	TRBJ2-5	TRBD2	TRBV7-2	CASSHEAGVQETQYF	TGTGCCAGCAGCCACGAGGCGGGGGTCCAAGAGACCCAGTACTTC
few	TRBJ2-5	.	TRBV7-3	CASSLMGEETQYF	TGTGCCAGCAGCTTAATGGGGGAAGAGACCCAGTACTTC
.	TRBJ2-5	TRBD1	TRBV7-2	CASSLYGRGQETQYF	TGTGCCAGCAGCTTATATGGCAGGGGGCAAGAGACCCAGTACTTC
.	TRBJ2-7	.	TRBV5-1	CASSLGGLMSYEQYF	TGCGCCAGCAGCTTGGGGGGACTGATGTCCTACGAGCAGTACTTC
.	TRBJ1-6	.	TRBV7-9	CASGRTENNSPLHF	TGTGCCAGCGGAAGGACGGAGAATAATTCACCCCTCCACTTT
.	TRBJ2-3	TRBD1	TRBV29-1	CSVQGVVSTDTQYF	TGCAGCGTTCAGGGGGTTGTCTCCACAGATACGCAGTATTTT
few	TRBJ1-1	TRBD1	TRBV6-2/TRBV6-3	CASSKGQGQGTEAFF	TGTGCCAGCAGCAAGGGACAGGGTCAGGGCACTGAAGCTTTCTTT
.	TRBJ1-1	TRBD1	TRBV12-3/TRBV12-4	CASKRTGRLTEAFF	TGTGCCAGCAAACGGACAGGTAGACTCACTGAAGCTTTCTTT